This record concerns one T cell receptor beta chain sequence. Its target is not known. The entry originates in a study of a mutant IDH1 vaccine in newly diagnosed glioma. Study details: Vaccination followed radiotherapy alone by 4-6 weeks, or accompanied temozolomide cycles.

Method: immunoSEQ multiplex PCR; TCRdb's copy keeps in-frame clones and lacks some. The sample has some 50,000 clones; about 81% are singletons. Time point reported: week 47, end of study. Topical imiquimod accompanied each vaccine dose, which consisted of 300 ug of mutant IDH1 20-mer peptide. Donors had new WHO grade 3 or 4 IDH1-mutant, ATRX-lost astrocytomas. Looked up from germline, CDR1 is MNHEY and CDR2 is SMNVEV (reference sequence). The length of the CDR3 is 13 residues. V lost 5 bases and J lost 4, with 9 bases in between. Study-level points and caveats: Altogether, around 95% of patients exhibited vaccine-induced immune responses.

The sample here was PBMCs, taken from a glioma patient whose treatment included an IDH1 peptide vaccine. This TCR came from a woman aged 30 to 39 with glioma. Some clones in this sample may be carry-over from other donors' samples. V gene TRBV27 combines with J gene TRBJ2-1, with D perhaps TRBD1 (5 bases). CDR3 bases: TGTGCCAGCAGTCAGAGACAGTACAATGAGCAGTTCTTC. It yields the protein CASSQRQYNEQFF.